This T cell receptor (beta chain) originates from a study of T cell responses to AZD1222 COVID-19 vaccine. Study-wide background: Whether given at about 4 or about 12 weeks, second doses were pooled.

Germline V gene lookup returns CDR1 KGHSH and CDR2 LQKENI. V lost 4 bases to trimming and J lost 9 bases, with 7 bases between them. The CDR3 is 11 amino acids. Study-wide results and limits: White British people made up most donors, females outnumbered males, and clonal diversity was possibly underestimated. Unmutated variant regions are reportedly targeted by nearly half of spike-specific TCRs.

A remark on this clone: Its antigen is not identified.

Produced via immunoSEQ multiplex PCR; TCRdb's table is partial and in-frame only. The sample holds tens of thousands of clones, 80% to 90% seen once. The chain links TRBV18 to TRBJ2-1, with D possibly being TRBD2 (6 bases). The sequencing used peripheral blood, collected on day 0 of AZD1222 vaccination. This receptor was taken from an adult in good health. This chain's CDR3 is CASSREVEQFF. Written as DNA, the CDR3 is TGTGCCAGCTCACGGGAGGTTGAGCAGTTCTTC.